Listed below are T cell receptor beta chains from one sample, sequenced in a study of blood T cell repertoires in COVID-19. Sequencing was performed with immunoSEQ multiplex PCR; in TCRdb, only in-frame clones are kept and a portion is missing. The sample includes about 170,000 clones, over 75% of them seen just once. The sequenced sample consisted of peripheral blood. The source is a man aged 70-80 years with acute or convalescent COVID-19. Each CDR3 is given with its conserved first and last residue. The order of the fields is clone size, J gene, D gene, V gene, CDR3 DNA, CDR3 protein. D genes are given only for firm matches. Clone sizes are given selectively: once, few, many, or a class where the clone is expanded.

clone size: NA; J gene: TRBJ1-2; D gene: NA; V gene: TRBV28; CDR3 DNA: TGTGCCAGCAGTTTATCTCTTCGCAGCTATGGCTACACCTTC; CDR3 protein: CASSLSLRSYGYTF
clone size: NA; J gene: TRBJ2-7; D gene: NA; V gene: TRBV5-1; CDR3 DNA: TGCGCCAGCAGCTTCCAGGGGGGCCCCTACGAGCAGTACTTC; CDR3 protein: CASSFQGGPYEQYF
clone size: NA; J gene: TRBJ1-2; D gene: NA; V gene: TRBV11-2; CDR3 DNA: TGTGCCAGCGCTACAACGGACAGATCTAACTATGGCTACACCTTC; CDR3 protein: CASATTDRSNYGYTF
clone size: few; J gene: TRBJ1-2; D gene: NA; V gene: TRBV7-6; CDR3 DNA: TGTGCCAGCAGCTTAGAGGGCAGGGACTATGGCTACACCTTC; CDR3 protein: CASSLEGRDYGYTF
clone size: NA; J gene: TRBJ2-5; D gene: TRBD2; V gene: TRBV5-1; CDR3 DNA: TGCGCCAGCAGCTTGGGAGGCACTAGCGGGATCGAGACCCAGTACTTC; CDR3 protein: CASSLGGTSGIETQYF
clone size: NA; J gene: TRBJ1-6; D gene: NA; V gene: TRBV6-1; CDR3 DNA: TGTGCCAGCAGTGAAGCCCGGGACACATATAATTCACCCCTCCACTTT; CDR3 protein: CASSEARDTYNSPLHF
clone size: NA; J gene: TRBJ2-3; D gene: NA; V gene: TRBV20-1; CDR3 DNA: TGCAGTGCTAGTAAAGGGGCTAGCACAGATACGCAGTATTTT; CDR3 protein: CSASKGASTDTQYF
clone size: NA; J gene: TRBJ2-3; D gene: TRBD2; V gene: TRBV6-1; CDR3 DNA: TGTGCCAGCAGTGAAACCGAGGCGGGGGGGCCTGATACGCAGTATTTT; CDR3 protein: CASSETEAGGPDTQYF
clone size: NA; J gene: TRBJ1-6; D gene: TRBD1; V gene: TRBV18; CDR3 DNA: TGTGCCAGCTCACCAGACGACAGGGATTATAATTCACCCCTCCACTTT; CDR3 protein: CASSPDDRDYNSPLHF
clone size: NA; J gene: TRBJ1-4; D gene: NA; V gene: TRBV5-1; CDR3 DNA: TGCGCCAGCAGCTTGGAACCCCTATCTAGAGAAAAACTGTTTTTT; CDR3 protein: CASSLEPLSREKLFF
clone size: once; J gene: TRBJ2-7; D gene: TRBD2; V gene: TRBV20-1; CDR3 DNA: TGCAGTGCTAGTAAGCTAGCGGGAGGCTACGAGCAGTACTTC; CDR3 protein: CSASKLAGGYEQYF
clone size: once; J gene: TRBJ2-3; D gene: NA; V gene: TRBV7-3; CDR3 DNA: TGTGCCAGCAGCACCCAGAGCACAGATACGCAGTATTTT; CDR3 protein: CASSTQSTDTQYF
clone size: NA; J gene: TRBJ2-5; D gene: TRBD2; V gene: TRBV7-9; CDR3 DNA: TGTGCCAGCAGCATCGGGACTAGCGGGGTAGAGACCCAGTACTTC; CDR3 protein: CASSIGTSGVETQYF
clone size: NA; J gene: TRBJ2-2; D gene: TRBD2; V gene: TRBV3-1/TRBV3-2; CDR3 DNA: TGTGCCAGCCGGTCAGCGGGAGGGTCGGGGGAGCTGTTTTTT; CDR3 protein: CASRSAGGSGELFF
clone size: few; J gene: TRBJ2-2; D gene: NA; V gene: TRBV14; CDR3 DNA: TGTGCCAGCAGCCCCCGTTTAGCGGTGAACACCGGGGAGCTGTTTTTT; CDR3 protein: CASSPRLAVNTGELFF
clone size: NA; J gene: TRBJ1-2; D gene: TRBD1; V gene: TRBV6-5; CDR3 DNA: TGTGCCAGCAGTTATATTACAGGGGCGTATATGGGGGGCTACACCTTC; CDR3 protein: CASSYITGAYMGGYTF
clone size: NA; J gene: TRBJ1-2; D gene: NA; V gene: TRBV28; CDR3 DNA: TGTGCCAGCATGCCAGACTATGGCTACACCTTC; CDR3 protein: CASMPDYGYTF
clone size: NA; J gene: TRBJ2-2; D gene: TRBD2; V gene: TRBV5-1; CDR3 DNA: TGCGCCAGCAGCCCGTCGAGTAGCGGGGGGTACACCGGGGAGCTGTTTTTT; CDR3 protein: CASSPSSSGGYTGELFF
clone size: NA; J gene: TRBJ2-5; D gene: TRBD2; V gene: TRBV5-4; CDR3 DNA: TGTGCCAGCAGCCGGCAGACTAGCCGCGAGACCCAGTACTTC; CDR3 protein: CASSRQTSRETQYF
clone size: few; J gene: TRBJ2-5; D gene: TRBD1; V gene: TRBV27; CDR3 DNA: TGTGCCAGCAGTTCCGAGGGGGCCGGGCAAGAGACCCAGTACTTC; CDR3 protein: CASSSEGAGQETQYF
clone size: few; J gene: TRBJ2-5; D gene: NA; V gene: TRBV7-9; CDR3 DNA: TGTGCCAGCAGCTTACCAGGGACACAAGAGACCCAGTACTTC; CDR3 protein: CASSLPGTQETQYF
clone size: NA; J gene: TRBJ1-5; D gene: NA; V gene: TRBV16; CDR3 DNA: TGTGCCAGCAGCCAAAATATTCAGGGGACTCAGCCCCAGCATTTT; CDR3 protein: CASSQNIQGTQPQHF
clone size: NA; J gene: TRBJ2-1; D gene: NA; V gene: TRBV5-1; CDR3 DNA: TGCGCCAGCAGCTTGCACCGGGACTCCCATTATAATGAGCAGTTCTTC; CDR3 protein: CASSLHRDSHYNEQFF
clone size: NA; J gene: TRBJ1-2; D gene: NA; V gene: TRBV12-3/TRBV12-4; CDR3 DNA: TGTGCCAGCAGGATCCCGGGGTCGGGCTACACCTTC; CDR3 protein: CASRIPGSGYTF
clone size: NA; J gene: TRBJ1-1; D gene: TRBD1; V gene: TRBV23-1; CDR3 DNA: TGCGCCAGCAGTCACTCCGGGACAGAGAACACTGAAGCTTTCTTT; CDR3 protein: CASSHSGTENTEAFF
clone size: few; J gene: TRBJ1-1; D gene: NA; V gene: TRBV2; CDR3 DNA: TGTGCCAGCAGTCTTTTAGTGGACACCCTGGGCACTGAAGCTTTCTTT; CDR3 protein: CASSLLVDTLGTEAFF
clone size: NA; J gene: TRBJ1-4; D gene: TRBD1; V gene: TRBV28; CDR3 DNA: TGTGCCAGCAGTTTATACAGGGGAGTCGAAAAACTGTTTTTT; CDR3 protein: CASSLYRGVEKLFF
clone size: NA; J gene: TRBJ2-3; D gene: NA; V gene: TRBV27; CDR3 DNA: TGTGCCAGCAGTCTGACTCACACAGATACGCAGTATTTT; CDR3 protein: CASSLTHTDTQYF
clone size: NA; J gene: TRBJ2-5; D gene: TRBD1; V gene: TRBV10-1; CDR3 DNA: TGCGCCAGCAGTGAAACGACAGGGCTCGGAGAGACCCAGTACTTC; CDR3 protein: CASSETTGLGETQYF
clone size: NA; J gene: TRBJ2-1; D gene: TRBD1; V gene: TRBV18; CDR3 DNA: TGTGCCAGCTCGTCCGGGACAGGCAATGAGCAGTTCTTC; CDR3 protein: CASSSGTGNEQFF
clone size: NA; J gene: TRBJ1-1; D gene: TRBD1; V gene: TRBV30; CDR3 DNA: TGTGCCTGGACAACAGGGGGAACTGAAGCTTTCTTT; CDR3 protein: CAWTTGGTEAFF
clone size: NA; J gene: TRBJ1-1; D gene: NA; V gene: TRBV11-1; CDR3 DNA: TGTGCCAGCAGCCCCAGACCGGGAGTACACACTGAAGCTTTCTTT; CDR3 protein: CASSPRPGVHTEAFF
clone size: NA; J gene: TRBJ1-1; D gene: TRBD1; V gene: TRBV6-5; CDR3 DNA: TGTGCCAGCAGCCGGGGACAGACCAGTGCGGCTGAAGCTTTCTTT; CDR3 protein: CASSRGQTSAAEAFF
clone size: NA; J gene: TRBJ2-7; D gene: TRBD1; V gene: TRBV6-5; CDR3 DNA: TGTGCCAGCAGCCTCAGGGGGCCTGGCGAGCAGTACTTC; CDR3 protein: CASSLRGPGEQYF
clone size: NA; J gene: TRBJ2-7; D gene: TRBD2; V gene: TRBV28; CDR3 DNA: TGTGCCAGCAGTTTAGGTGCGGGAGCCCCCTACGAGCAGTACTTC; CDR3 protein: CASSLGAGAPYEQYF
clone size: NA; J gene: TRBJ2-7; D gene: NA; V gene: TRBV11-1; CDR3 DNA: TGTGCCAGCAGCTTTGGGCAGGGGTTCTCCGAGCAGTACTTC; CDR3 protein: CASSFGQGFSEQYF
clone size: once; J gene: TRBJ1-5; D gene: TRBD1; V gene: TRBV10-2; CDR3 DNA: TGCGCCAGCAGCTCCTCGGGACAGGGTGGGAATCAGCCCCAGCATTTT; CDR3 protein: CASSSSGQGGNQPQHF
clone size: NA; J gene: TRBJ1-1; D gene: TRBD1; V gene: TRBV19; CDR3 DNA: TGTGCCAGTAGTATGGGACAGCTGAACACTGAAGCTTTCTTT; CDR3 protein: CASSMGQLNTEAFF
clone size: few; J gene: TRBJ2-1; D gene: NA; V gene: TRBV6-5; CDR3 DNA: TGTGCCAGCAGTTTTGGCGGGAATGAGCAGTTCTTC; CDR3 protein: CASSFGGNEQFF
clone size: NA; J gene: TRBJ2-7; D gene: TRBD1; V gene: TRBV6-5; CDR3 DNA: TGTGCCAGCAGTCCTACGGGACAGGGAGGTTACGAGCAGTACTTC; CDR3 protein: CASSPTGQGGYEQYF
clone size: NA; J gene: TRBJ2-7; D gene: NA; V gene: TRBV7-8; CDR3 DNA: TGTGCCAGCAGCTTAGCCGATAGCTACGAGCAGTACTTC; CDR3 protein: CASSLADSYEQYF
clone size: NA; J gene: TRBJ1-2; D gene: TRBD1; V gene: TRBV5-1; CDR3 DNA: TGCGCCAGCAGCACGACAGGGCCCCCCTTGGGTGGCTACACCTTC; CDR3 protein: CASSTTGPPLGGYTF
clone size: NA; J gene: TRBJ1-1; D gene: NA; V gene: TRBV2; CDR3 DNA: TGTGCCAGCAGTGGTCCTAACACTGAAGCTTTCTTT; CDR3 protein: CASSGPNTEAFF
clone size: NA; J gene: TRBJ1-6; D gene: NA; V gene: TRBV7-9; CDR3 DNA: TGTGCCAGCAGCTTCTCGGGTTCACCCCTCCACTTT; CDR3 protein: CASSFSGSPLHF
clone size: NA; J gene: TRBJ2-7; D gene: TRBD1; V gene: TRBV27; CDR3 DNA: TGTGCCAGCAGAATAGGACAGGGGGCCTACGAGCAGTACTTC; CDR3 protein: CASRIGQGAYEQYF
clone size: NA; J gene: TRBJ2-1; D gene: NA; V gene: TRBV3-1/TRBV3-2; CDR3 DNA: TGTGCCAGCAGCCCCTCCGGGGGAAGGCATGAGCAGTTCTTC; CDR3 protein: CASSPSGGRHEQFF
clone size: NA; J gene: TRBJ2-3; D gene: NA; V gene: TRBV5-1; CDR3 DNA: TGCGCCAGCGGAGGCAGCTCAGATACGCAGTATTTT; CDR3 protein: CASGGSSDTQYF
clone size: NA; J gene: TRBJ2-7; D gene: NA; V gene: TRBV19; CDR3 DNA: TGTGCCAGTAGTATAACAGGCTCCTACGAGCAGTACTTC; CDR3 protein: CASSITGSYEQYF